The rows below give T cell receptor beta chains drawn from one sample of a study of blood T cell repertoires in COVID-19. TCRdb's copy holds only in-frame clones and misses some; the assay was immunoSEQ multiplex PCR. The data show under 250,000 clones, roughly 80% seen once. Sequencing was carried out using peripheral blood. The receptors were gathered from a man in his fifties with active or convalescent COVID-19. CDR3s include the opening cysteine and the closing phenylalanine or tryptophan. The D gene is left open where the match is weak. Clone sizes are given selectively: once, few, many, or a class where the clone is expanded.

J,size,D,V,CDR3,DNA
TRBJ2-7,.,.,TRBV7-2,CASSSRTAQTYEQYF,TGTGCCAGCAGCTCCAGGACAGCCCAAACCTACGAGCAGTACTTC
TRBJ1-4,.,.,TRBV6-5,CASSYGGVANEKLFF,TGTGCCAGCAGTTACGGCGGGGTGGCGAATGAAAAACTGTTTTTT
TRBJ2-1,.,.,TRBV9,CASSPSGLYNEQFF,TGTGCCAGCAGCCCATCTGGGCTTTACAATGAGCAGTTCTTC
TRBJ1-3,.,TRBD1,TRBV28,CASSPPQGATGNTIYF,TGTGCCAGCAGTCCCCCCCAGGGGGCTACAGGAAACACCATATATTTT
TRBJ1-5,.,.,TRBV27,CASGAGRNQPQHF,TGTGCCAGCGGGGCGGGACGGAATCAGCCCCAGCATTTT
TRBJ2-7,.,.,TRBV2,CASSVEQYEQYF,TGTGCCAGCAGTGTCGAGCAATACGAGCAGTACTTC
TRBJ2-1,once,.,TRBV5-4,CASSSGGPSYNEQFF,TGTGCCAGCAGCTCCGGGGGGCCCTCCTACAATGAGCAGTTCTTC
TRBJ2-2,.,TRBD1,TRBV18,CASSPTTGSGELFF,TGTGCCAGCTCACCTACGACAGGGTCCGGGGAGCTGTTTTTT
TRBJ1-2,.,.,TRBV19,CASSIDNRVNYGYTF,TGTGCCAGTAGTATAGATAACCGGGTTAACTATGGCTACACCTTC
TRBJ1-1,.,.,TRBV9,CASSVGAVGSAEAFF,TGTGCCAGCAGCGTAGGGGCGGTGGGGAGCGCTGAAGCTTTCTTT
TRBJ2-7,.,TRBD1,TRBV10-3,CAIRPDRGSHYEQYF,TGTGCCATCAGACCGGACAGGGGATCGCACTACGAGCAGTACTTC
TRBJ2-2,once,.,TRBV7-2,CASSLNRAGTGELFF,TGTGCCAGCAGCTTAAACCGGGCGGGGACCGGGGAGCTGTTTTTT
TRBJ2-2,.,TRBD1,TRBV7-2,CASSLRSDWQGASGELFF,TGTGCCAGCAGCTTGAGGTCTGATTGGCAGGGGGCCTCCGGGGAGCTGTTTTTT
TRBJ2-1,.,.,TRBV6-1,CASSGAGAGLYNEQFF,TGTGCCAGCAGTGGTGCGGGGGCAGGCCTTTACAATGAGCAGTTCTTC
TRBJ2-7,.,TRBD2,TRBV5-1,CASSLALTSGGPEQYF,TGCGCCAGCAGCTTGGCCCTGACTAGCGGGGGGCCAGAGCAGTACTTC
TRBJ1-1,.,TRBD1,TRBV3-1/TRBV3-2,CASSQPPGGGVTEAFF,TGTGCCAGCAGCCAACCTCCGGGAGGGGGCGTCACTGAAGCTTTCTTT
TRBJ1-6,.,TRBD1,TRBV5-1,CASSLGSGGQGSPLHF,TGCGCCAGCAGCTTGGGGTCAGGGGGCCAGGGTTCACCCCTCCACTTT